The rows below give T cell receptor beta chains drawn from one sample of a study of monozygotic twins with inflammatory bowel disease. Following a re-call of the 5' RACE reads, TCRdb has one entry per CDR3 protein and lacks DNA. The data include approximately 200,000 distinct CDR3 sequences; the top ten clones carry 7.5% to 9.5%. Sequencing was done on a sample of blood. Receptors were obtained from a human donor with ulcerative colitis or Crohn's disease, or a healthy co-twin of an affected twin (not recorded which). Both conserved end residues are part of each CDR3. Each record gives: V gene, J gene, CDR3 protein.

TRBV5-1,TRBJ2-3,CASSLSVTGTDTQYF
TRBV9,TRBJ1-4,CASSVRGTVDEKLFF
TRBV29-1,TRBJ2-3,CSVEDRRLAWRTDTQYF
TRBV9,TRBJ1-2,CASSALGGYTF
TRBV6-2/TRBV6-3,TRBJ1-2,CASSLPIVNRDGYTF
TRBV7-2,TRBJ2-5,CASSLAWSSGQETQYF
TRBV19,TRBJ2-4,CASSGVGVAENIQYF
TRBV10-3,TRBJ2-2,CAISEGLGLQNTGELFF
TRBV7-8,TRBJ2-2,CASSLVWGNTGELFF
TRBV5-6,TRBJ2-5,CASSLRGTNQETQYF
TRBV6-5,TRBJ2-1,CASRLLESLAGNEQFF
TRBV7-9,TRBJ2-7,CASSARDRGYEQYF
TRBV12-3/TRBV12-4,TRBJ2-7,CASSFSTYEQYF
TRBV5-1,TRBJ2-2,CASSLSTPRTGELFF
TRBV7-9,TRBJ2-5,CASSLLAGGGETQYF
TRBV20-1,TRBJ2-1,CSARDRGWNSYNEQFF
TRBV4-3,TRBJ2-1,CASSQDSFGVKYNEQFF
TRBV12-3/TRBV12-4,TRBJ2-7,CASSSGLQIGRYEQYF
TRBV5-1,TRBJ2-1,CASSNAGENEQFF
TRBV10-3,TRBJ1-4,CAISASGGEKLFF
TRBV10-3,TRBJ1-2,CAISEATGNDYGYTF
TRBV4-2,TRBJ1-2,CASSQAGEGYTF
TRBV7-3,TRBJ2-5,CASSLSGWEETQYF
TRBV4-1,TRBJ1-4,CASSQVQGKRTNEKLFF
TRBV29-1,TRBJ2-7,CSAVDRASYEQYF
TRBV5-1,TRBJ1-1,CASSGGGVKAFF
TRBV18,TRBJ2-7,CASSLPGQVHYEQYF
TRBV7-2,TRBJ2-2,CASGGQGRIGELFF
TRBV7-2,TRBJ1-2,CASSLRHINYGYTF
TRBV7-2,TRBJ2-3,CASSFYKVGADTQYF
TRBV20-1,TRBJ2-2,CSAPKGGSTGELFF
TRBV12-5,TRBJ1-1,CARSPTQGENTEAFF
TRBV27,TRBJ2-2,CASSTLSLAGGPTGELFF
TRBV7-7,TRBJ2-1,CASTRLDLPPRAYNEQFF
TRBV29-1,TRBJ1-3,CSVAMPGEGNTIYF
TRBV6-5,TRBJ2-5,CASIWGETQYF
TRBV5-6,TRBJ1-1,CASSYDREAFF
TRBV7-2,TRBJ2-1,CASSSGTLSYNEQFF
TRBV7-2,TRBJ2-1,CASSLTSGLYNEQFF
TRBV2,TRBJ1-1,CATSGLGIRATEAFF
TRBV5-1,TRBJ2-2,CASREQTSSTGELFF
TRBV4-3,TRBJ2-7,CASSQDRGGVGYEQYF
TRBV27,TRBJ2-7,CASSLLGTGPWEQYF
TRBV2,TRBJ2-2,CASSERRSDWGGELFF
TRBV13,TRBJ2-7,CASSPQKETYEQYF
TRBV7-2,TRBJ2-5,CASSRSGGRETQYF
TRBV20-1,TRBJ1-5,CSAVGGQRQPQHF
TRBV6-1,TRBJ1-1,CASSGPGGEAFNTEAFF
TRBV12-3/TRBV12-4,TRBJ1-4,CASSFGLATNEKLFF
TRBV6-1,TRBJ1-6,CASSPRQINSPLHF
TRBV5-4,TRBJ2-1,CASSWGQGANNEQFF
TRBV20-1,TRBJ2-7,CSAPPGLVYEQYF